This paragraph reports one T cell receptor beta chain. Its antigen is still unknown. No quality values exist for individual bases; no much larger clone is one base distant. Participants were included only if at least one PBMC sample before ART initiation and at least two post-ART samples were available. Every participant with HIV received treatment in the United States of America. Before DNA extraction, cryopreserved samples containing roughly 1-11 million PBMC were thawed and washed. At the time of the earliest PBMC sample, participants with HIV were aged between about 20 and 60 years. PBMC samples from each participant spanned 1-4 timepoints before ART initiation and 2-8 timepoints after ART initiation, with a median of 7 samples. For every participant, serial HIV viral load, CD4+ T-cell count, ART history and demographic data were obtained. Genomic DNA was extracted from unsorted PBMC with a Qiagen kit on a QIAcube, processed in batches of 12 samples.

The immunoSEQ hsTCRB v3.0 assay was used at survey level resolution for TRB variable region sequencing. The targeted TRB sequencing depth was about 35,000-55,000 T-cell genomes per sample. An Illumina MiSeq with a v3 150-cycle kit was used to sequence the pooled TRB libraries. The paper's data handling went like this. Repertoire analysis was run in R within a reproducible Nextflow workflow that covered QC, data transformation and analysis. LymphoSeq2, an R package for exploring AIRR-Seq data, was used to implement custom analyses. A handful of samples that produced fewer than 5000 total TRB sequences were removed, so approximately 190 HIV repertoires were analyzed. Among the 200 or so HIV repertoires that were kept, 59 were collected before ART initiation and roughly 130 were collected after ART initiation. Each repertoire was downsampled to 5000 TRB nucleotide sequences, and summary statistics were averaged across 100 downsampling iterations. TRB sequences were retained for analysis only if CDR3 regions of at least seven amino acids were present. Two measures captured diversity: a Shannon entropy-derived clonality score and the Gini coefficient. In repertoire networks, the top 5000 CDR3 amino acid sequences were linked whenever an edit distance of one separated two sequences. For TRB CDR3 amino acid sequences, antigen specificity groups and MHC restriction were predicted with GLIPH2. CDR3 amino acid sequences were matched against VDJdb and McPAS-TCR to flag known CMV, EBV, HIV or tissue antigen associations. Pre-ART, post-ART and control groups were compared with Wilcoxon signed-rank tests and Holm-Bonferroni correction. The clones in this table, taken by TCRdb from immuneACCESS, are in-frame only. Not every clone is retained; where verified, under half of the shortfall comes from an unresolved V gene, and the cause of the rest is unknown. The V and J calls and clone size are taken from that table; D and trimming were inferred from the DNA. The sample yields over 30,000 clones; 87% were counted once. The ten largest account for 10% to 15% of the sample.

The data stem from a study of long-term antiretroviral therapy in people with HIV (dated by TCRdb to between 2021 and 2024). Regarding the complete study: The earliest samples were collected roughly a decade before the 2015 WHO recommendation for immediate ART, at a time when ART was usually postponed until CD4 counts fell. A retrospective serial study tested whether ART initiation and durable HIV suppression were associated with changes in peripheral blood TRB repertoire composition and diversity. A total of over 150 cryopreserved PBMC samples came from a few dozen adults with confirmed HIV infection and were collected serially over a mean of roughly six years (range 1-12). About 35% of the 30 participants with HIV were female. No cross-contamination during QIAcube processing was shown when test extractions of a monoclonal T-cell line were performed alongside about 33 polyclonal samples. Points the paper makes about the study in general: CDR3 length ranges in HIV repertoires were narrower than in controls, and network structure suggested an antigen-experienced repertoire with only a slight naive shift after ART. A significant increase in TRB diversity was found to be associated with ART initiation, although TRB diversity was observed to remain significantly below that of transplant donor controls even after long-term ART. Expanded TRB clones identified before ART initiation dominated the repertoire across all time points, though the dominance fluctuated and decreased in many PLHIV after ART. The samples span the years 2004 to 2017, and the ART regimens used may be less effective than current regimens. Inferences about post-ART repertoire changes are limited because no data were available on ART adherence, viral resistance or therapy changes. Limited PBMC availability meant only the TCR beta chain was sequenced, without alpha chain pairing. Because pre-ART samples had limited cell numbers, profiling was done on unsorted PBMC rather than on sorted CD4+ and CD8+ T cells.

Germline trimming amounts to 4 bases on V and 7 bases on J, with 13 as the count of junction bases outside the gene matches. The germline V gene yields SGHRS for CDR1 and YFSETQ for CDR2. The CDR3 goes from the cysteine to the phenylalanine over 16 residues. Only the CDR3 part of the read is kept: 48 bases, read in frame from the first base. Sequences were derived from unsorted PBMCs, sampled 1.1 years after starting antiretroviral therapy. The chain links TRBV5-1 with TRBJ1-2; the junction holds 10 bases that match TRBD1. This receptor was taken from a young man with HIV. The DNA sequence is as follows: TGCGCCAGCAGCCTCGGACAGGGGGTTGGGGGTCGTGGCTACACCTTC. This gives the protein CASSLGQGVGGRGYTF.